This is a list of T cell receptor beta chains from one sample in a study of T cell repertoires in ileal Crohn's disease. Sequencing was performed with immunoSEQ multiplex PCR; in TCRdb, only in-frame clones are kept and a portion is missing. This table has 15,000 to 20,000 clones, around 93% appearing once. What was sequenced was ileal tissue. Receptors were obtained from an adult with Crohn's disease. Each CDR3 is given with its conserved first and last residue. Each record gives: clone size, CDR3 length, J gene, D gene, V gene, CDR3 DNA, CDR3 protein. The D gene is left open where the match is weak. Size tells how often a clone was seen (once, few, many) or the class of an expanded clone, and some rows leave it out.

NA 16 TRBJ2-1 TRBD2 TRBV5-6 TGTGCCAGCAGCACCAGCGGGGGGGCCTCCTACAATGAGCAGTTCTTC CASSTSGGASYNEQFF
NA 15 TRBJ2-4 NA TRBV9 TGTGCCAGCAGCCAAGGGGCGACTGCCAAAAACATTCAGTACTTC CASSQGATAKNIQYF
NA 15 TRBJ1-6 TRBD1 TRBV18 TGTGCCAGCTCAAGGGGACAGGGGCCGGATTCACCCCTCCACTTT CASSRGQGPDSPLHF
NA 15 TRBJ1-5 NA TRBV27 TGTGCCAGCAGTGTGACAGCCCCGGTAGGTCAGCCCCAGCATTTT CASSVTAPVGQPQHF
NA 17 TRBJ1-2 NA TRBV7-2 TGTGCCAGCAGCTTAGGGGTTATTCAGGGGCCTCTATATGGCTACACCTTC CASSLGVIQGPLYGYTF
NA 16 TRBJ1-1 TRBD1 TRBV7-2 TGTGCCAGCAGCTATTTCGCCTTCAACAGGGGAACTGAAGCTTTCTTT CASSYFAFNRGTEAFF
once 14 TRBJ1-1 TRBD1 TRBV2 TGTGCCAGCAGTGTGGACAGGGTGAACACTGAAGCTTTCTTT CASSVDRVNTEAFF
NA 15 TRBJ2-7 TRBD2 TRBV10-3 TGTGCCATCAGTACCGGGACTAGCGGGTCCTACGAGCAGTACTTC CAISTGTSGSYEQYF
NA 16 TRBJ2-5 NA TRBV7-8 TGTGCCAGCAGCTCCGGGTTTCAGGGGAACCAAGAGACCCAGTACTTC CASSSGFQGNQETQYF
NA 17 TRBJ2-2 TRBD2 TRBV4-1 TGCGCCAGCAGCCAAGGAACGACTAGCGGGGGGTCCGGGGAGCTGTTTTTT CASSQGTTSGGSGELFF
NA 16 TRBJ1-1 NA TRBV5-1 TGCGCCAGCAGCTTGGGCCAGGGAGGGAAGAGCGCTGAAGCTTTCTTT CASSLGQGGKSAEAFF
NA 17 TRBJ2-3 TRBD2 TRBV5-1 TGCGCCAGCAGCTTTAGACTAGCGGGGGGCGGTACAGATACGCAGTATTTT CASSFRLAGGGTDTQYF
NA 14 TRBJ1-1 NA TRBV5-5 TGTGCCACGAGTCGGGGGTGGGAGAACACTGAAGCTTTCTTT CATSRGWENTEAFF
once 15 TRBJ2-1 TRBD1 TRBV7-2 TGTGCCAGCAGCTTCACTCGGGACAGTGTTTTTGAGCAGTTCTTC CASSFTRDSVFEQFF
few 14 TRBJ2-3 NA TRBV29-1 TGCAGCGTTGAAGAGTCTAGCGGCACAGATACGCAGTATTTT CSVEESSGTDTQYF
NA 13 TRBJ2-3 TRBD1 TRBV19 TGTGCCAGTAACCGGGACAGGACAGATACGCAGTATTTT CASNRDRTDTQYF
NA 14 TRBJ2-3 TRBD2 TRBV6-5 TGTGCCAGCAGTTTGACTAGCGGCACAGATACGCAGTATTTT CASSLTSGTDTQYF
NA 15 TRBJ1-5 NA TRBV7-2 TGTGCCAGCAGCTTACAATCGGTCAGCAATCAGCCCCAGCATTTT CASSLQSVSNQPQHF
NA 17 TRBJ2-3 TRBD2 TRBV4-1 TGCGCCAGCAGCCAAGAGGTTAGCGGGGGAGCCACAGATACGCAGTATTTT CASSQEVSGGATDTQYF
NA 14 TRBJ2-7 NA TRBV6-6 TGTGCCAGCACTCCCAGCCAGGATAGATGCGAGCAGTACTTC CASTPSQDRCEQYF
NA 19 TRBJ1-2 TRBD1 TRBV9 TGTGCCAGCAGCGTAGACGCAGGGGGCGGCTATCTGTCTAACTATGGCTACACCTTC CASSVDAGGGYLSNYGYTF
NA 17 TRBJ2-7 TRBD2 TRBV4-2 TGTGCCAGCAGCCAAGCCGGGCTAGCGGGGACCACCTACGAGCAGTACTTC CASSQAGLAGTTYEQYF
NA 15 TRBJ1-3 TRBD1 TRBV6-5 TGTGCCAGCAGTTACGACAGGGGGAGGGGAAACACCATATATTTT CASSYDRGRGNTIYF
NA 13 TRBJ1-2 NA TRBV6-4 TGTGCCAGCAGCGAAACAGGAAACTATGGCTACACCTTC CASSETGNYGYTF
NA 14 TRBJ1-2 NA TRBV30 TGTGCCTGGAGAGAGCAGGGGCGTTTCTCTGGCTACACCTTC CAWREQGRFSGYTF
NA 15 TRBJ2-1 TRBD2 TRBV6-4 TGTGCCAGCAGTGTAATGAACGCACGCGGGAGTGAGCAGTTCTTC CASSVMNARGSEQFF
NA 14 TRBJ1-5 NA TRBV7-2 TGTGCCAGCAGCCCTATATTCGTCAATCAGCCCCAGCATTTT CASSPIFVNQPQHF
NA 14 TRBJ1-4 NA TRBV27 TGTGCCAGCGGACGGACAGCAACTAATGAAAAACTGTTTTTT CASGRTATNEKLFF
NA 14 TRBJ2-5 TRBD1 TRBV25-1 TGTGCCAGCAGTGATCACAGGGGTGAGGAGACCCAGTACTTC CASSDHRGEETQYF
NA 13 TRBJ1-1 NA TRBV6-6 TGTGCCAGCAGTCTTACACTGAACACTGAAGCTTTCTTT CASSLTLNTEAFF
NA 15 TRBJ2-2 TRBD2 TRBV5-1 TGCGCCAGCAGAGGCCTAGCGGGGGGATCCGGGGAGCTGTTTTTT CASRGLAGGSGELFF
once 15 TRBJ2-1 TRBD2 TRBV7-2 TGTGCCAGCAGCTCAGGACTAGCGGGAGGAAATGAGCAGTTCTTC CASSSGLAGGNEQFF
few 16 TRBJ2-5 NA TRBV4-1 TGCGCCAGCAGCCAAGATGGGCGGGGAAAAGCCGAGACCCAGTACTTC CASSQDGRGKAETQYF
NA 15 TRBJ1-4 TRBD1 TRBV18 TGTGCCAGCTCACTCTCGGGACAGGGGAGTGAAAAACTGTTTTTT CASSLSGQGSEKLFF
NA 14 TRBJ2-7 TRBD2 TRBV5-4 TGTGCCAGCAGCTTCCGAAGCGGGGCCTACGAGCAGTACTTC CASSFRSGAYEQYF
NA 13 TRBJ1-6 NA TRBV7-9 TGTGCCAGCAGCTTAGCACAGAATTCACCCCTCCACTTT CASSLAQNSPLHF
NA 18 TRBJ1-5 TRBD1 TRBV23-1 TGCGCCAGCTGGCGCCGGGACGGGACAGACTATAGCAATCAGCCCCAGCATTTT CASWRRDGTDYSNQPQHF
NA 16 TRBJ2-1 TRBD2 TRBV19 TGTGCCAGTAGTATAGTGGCTAGCGGCTCCTACAATGAGCAGTTCTTC CASSIVASGSYNEQFF
NA 16 TRBJ2-5 TRBD1 TRBV4-2 TGTGCCAGCAGCCAGGAACAGGGGAGACTCGGGGAGACCCAGTACTTC CASSQEQGRLGETQYF
NA 12 TRBJ2-3 NA TRBV18 TGTGCCAGCTCGCGCCTCACAGATACGCAGTATTTT CASSRLTDTQYF
NA 16 TRBJ1-1 TRBD1 TRBV5-1 TGCGCCAGCAGCTCTCCGACAGGGGGCGGGAACACTGAAGCTTTCTTT CASSSPTGGGNTEAFF
once 15 TRBJ2-5 NA TRBV2 TGTGCCAGCAGTCGTAATAGCGATGCGCAAGAGACCCAGTACTTC CASSRNSDAQETQYF
NA 14 TRBJ2-2 NA TRBV4-2 TGTGCCAGCAGCCAAAGATCGGGGACCGGGGAGCTGTTTTTT CASSQRSGTGELFF
NA 19 TRBJ1-5 NA TRBV5-3 TGTGCCAGAAGCTTGCCGGCAGGTGATCCTTCCGCCCCAAATCAGCCCCAGCATTTT CARSLPAGDPSAPNQPQHF
NA 15 TRBJ1-1 TRBD1 TRBV7-2 TGTGCCAGCAGCTCGGGACAGGGATTGTCAACTGAAGCTTTCTTT CASSSGQGLSTEAFF
NA 13 TRBJ2-3 NA TRBV7-3 TGTGCCAGCAGCGCACAGGGAGCAGATACGCAGTATTTT CASSAQGADTQYF